The clone carrying this T cell receptor (beta chain) was counted once. Produced via immunoSEQ multiplex PCR; TCRdb's table is partial and in-frame only. The data hold about 70,000 clones, with about 94% observed a single time. With 6 bases clipped from V and 3 bases from J, the junction kept 11 bases outside the gene matches. Germline CDR1 is MDHEN and CDR2 is SYDVKM. The CDR3 consists of 16 residues. This sample was taken from a study of technical replicates of blood from several donors. The rearrangement uses TRBV28 and TRBJ2-5; 9 bases map to TRBD2. Sequencing was performed on T cells isolated from PBMCs. The receptor's source is a human donor in good health. CDR3 nucleotide sequence: TGTGCCAGCAGCCTCGGGGAGCGGGAGGTTAAAGAGACCCAGTACTTC. It translates to CASSLGEREVKETQYF. The entire variable domain, with the rest obtained from reference TRBV28 and TRBJ2-5, is as follows: DVKVTQSSRYLVKRTGEKVFLECVQDMDHENMFWYRQDPGLGLRLIYFSYDVKMKEKGDIPEGYSVSREKKERFSLILESASTNQTSMYLCASSLGEREVKETQYFGPGTRLLVL.